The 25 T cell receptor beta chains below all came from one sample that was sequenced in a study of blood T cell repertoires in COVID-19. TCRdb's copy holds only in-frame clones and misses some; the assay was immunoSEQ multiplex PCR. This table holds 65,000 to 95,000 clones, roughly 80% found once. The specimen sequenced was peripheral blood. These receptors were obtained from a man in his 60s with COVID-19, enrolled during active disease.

CDR3 sequence: CASSFEGKDSYTF. The CDR3 coding sequence is TGTGCCAGCAGCTTTGAGGGAAAAGATAGCTACACCTTC. V usage is TRBV7-9 and J usage is TRBJ1-2; D uncertain. Trimming took 3 bases from V and 9 from J, leaving 14 bases between them. The CDR3 extends over 13 amino acids. The germline V gene has CDR1 SEHNR and CDR2 FQNEAQ (reference sequence).

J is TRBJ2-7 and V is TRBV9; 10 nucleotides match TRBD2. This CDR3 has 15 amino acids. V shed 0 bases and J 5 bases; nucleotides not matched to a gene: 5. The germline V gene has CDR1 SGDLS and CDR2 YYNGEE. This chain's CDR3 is CASSVGSSGSHEQYF. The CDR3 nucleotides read TGTGCCAGCAGCGTAGGTTCTAGCGGGAGCCACGAGCAGTACTTC. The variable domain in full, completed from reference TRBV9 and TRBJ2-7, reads DSGVTQTPKHLITATGQRVTLRCSPRSGDLSVYWYQQSLDQGLQFLIQYYNGEERAKGNILERFSAQQFPDLHSELNLSSLELGDSALYFCASSVGSSGSHEQYFGPGTRLTVT.

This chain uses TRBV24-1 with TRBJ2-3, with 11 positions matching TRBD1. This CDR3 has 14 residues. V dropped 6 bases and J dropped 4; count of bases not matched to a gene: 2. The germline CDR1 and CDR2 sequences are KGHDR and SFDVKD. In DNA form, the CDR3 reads TGTGCCACCAGTCCGGGACAGGGGGCAGATACGCAGTATTTT. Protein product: CATSPGQGADTQYF.

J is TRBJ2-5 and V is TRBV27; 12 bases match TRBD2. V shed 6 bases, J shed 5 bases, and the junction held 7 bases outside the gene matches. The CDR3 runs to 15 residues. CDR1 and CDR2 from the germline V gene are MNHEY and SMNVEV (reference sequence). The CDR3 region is CASRAGLAGIETQYF. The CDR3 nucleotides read TGTGCCAGCAGGGCGGGACTAGCGGGTATCGAGACCCAGTACTTC.

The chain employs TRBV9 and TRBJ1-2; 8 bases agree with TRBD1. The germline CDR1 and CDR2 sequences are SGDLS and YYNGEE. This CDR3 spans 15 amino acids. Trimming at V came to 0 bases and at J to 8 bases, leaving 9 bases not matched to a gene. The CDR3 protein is CASSVGRTGIWGYTF. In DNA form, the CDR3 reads TGTGCCAGCAGCGTAGGAAGGACAGGGATTTGGGGCTACACCTTC.

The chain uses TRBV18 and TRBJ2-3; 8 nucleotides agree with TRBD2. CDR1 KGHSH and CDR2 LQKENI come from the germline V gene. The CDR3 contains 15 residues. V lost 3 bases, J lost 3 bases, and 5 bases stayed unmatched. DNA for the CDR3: TGTGCCAGCTCACCCGCCAGCGGGAGAACAGATACGCAGTATTTT. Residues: CASSPASGRTDTQYF.

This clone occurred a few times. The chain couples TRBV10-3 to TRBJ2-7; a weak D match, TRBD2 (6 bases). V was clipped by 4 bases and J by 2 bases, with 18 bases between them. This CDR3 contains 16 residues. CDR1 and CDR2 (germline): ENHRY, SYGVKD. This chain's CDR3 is CAISGRSTGDTYEQYF. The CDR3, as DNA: TGTGCCATCAGTGGAAGATCAACGGGAGATACCTACGAGCAGTACTTC.

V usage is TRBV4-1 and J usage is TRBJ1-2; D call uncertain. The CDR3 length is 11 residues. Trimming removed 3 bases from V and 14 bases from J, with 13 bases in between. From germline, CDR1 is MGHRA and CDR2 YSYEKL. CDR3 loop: CASSQDETRTF. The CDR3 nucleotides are TGCGCCAGCAGCCAGGATGAGACACGGACCTTC.

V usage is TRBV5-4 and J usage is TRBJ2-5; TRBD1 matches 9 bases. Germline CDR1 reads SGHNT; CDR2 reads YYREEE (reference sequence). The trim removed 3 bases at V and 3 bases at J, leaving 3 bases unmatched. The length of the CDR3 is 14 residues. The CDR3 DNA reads TGTGCCAGCAGCTGGGGACAGGGAGAAGAGACCCAGTACTTC. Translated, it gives CASSWGQGEETQYF.

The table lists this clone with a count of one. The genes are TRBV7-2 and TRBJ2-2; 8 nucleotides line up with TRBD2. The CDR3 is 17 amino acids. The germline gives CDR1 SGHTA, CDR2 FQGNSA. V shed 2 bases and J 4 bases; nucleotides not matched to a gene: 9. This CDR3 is CASSLRGVAGFTGELFF. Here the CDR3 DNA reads TGTGCCAGCAGCTTACGGGGGGTAGCGGGGTTCACCGGGGAGCTGTTTTTT. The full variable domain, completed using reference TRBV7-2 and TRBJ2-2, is GAGVSQSPSNKVTEKGKDVELRCDPISGHTALYWYRQSLGQGLEFLIYFQGNSAPDKSGLPSDRFSAERTGGSVSTLTIQRTQQEDSAVYLCASSLRGVAGFTGELFFGEGSRLTVL.

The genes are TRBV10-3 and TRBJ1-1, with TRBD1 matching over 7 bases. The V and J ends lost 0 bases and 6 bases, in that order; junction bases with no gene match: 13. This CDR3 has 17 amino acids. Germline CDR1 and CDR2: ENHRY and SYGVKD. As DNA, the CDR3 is TGTGCCATCAGTGAGTCGGCCCCTGACAGGGTCGGCTCTGAAGCTTTCTTT. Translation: CAISESAPDRVGSEAFF.

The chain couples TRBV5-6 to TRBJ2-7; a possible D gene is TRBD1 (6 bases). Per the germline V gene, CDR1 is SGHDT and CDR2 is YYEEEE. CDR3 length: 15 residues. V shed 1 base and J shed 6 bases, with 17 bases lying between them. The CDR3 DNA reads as TGTGCCAGCAGCTTGAAAGGACAGCTCTCGGGCGAGCAGTACTTC. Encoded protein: CASSLKGQLSGEQYF.

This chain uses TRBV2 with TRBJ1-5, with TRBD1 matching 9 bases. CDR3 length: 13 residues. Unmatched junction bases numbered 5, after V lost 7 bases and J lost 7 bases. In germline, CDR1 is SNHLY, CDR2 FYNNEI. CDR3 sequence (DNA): TGTGCCAGCACCGGGACAGGGAACCAGCCCCAGCATTTT. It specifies CASTGTGNQPQHF.

Written as DNA, the CDR3 is TGCAGCGTTGACCCCCAGCGGGAGGGTCTAGATACGCAGTATTTT. It translates to CSVDPQREGLDTQYF. J is TRBJ2-3 and V is TRBV29-1; 10 bases align to TRBD2. Unmatched junction bases numbered 8, after V lost 3 bases and J lost 5 bases. The CDR3 runs 15 residues. Germline lookup yields CDR1 SQVTM and CDR2 ANQGSEA.

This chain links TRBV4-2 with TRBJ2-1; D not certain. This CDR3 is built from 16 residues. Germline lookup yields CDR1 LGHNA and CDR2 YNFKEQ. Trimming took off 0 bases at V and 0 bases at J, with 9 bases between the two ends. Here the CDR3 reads CASSQEVPSSYNEQFF. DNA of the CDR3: TGTGCCAGCAGCCAAGAGGTCCCTAGCTCCTACAATGAGCAGTTCTTC.

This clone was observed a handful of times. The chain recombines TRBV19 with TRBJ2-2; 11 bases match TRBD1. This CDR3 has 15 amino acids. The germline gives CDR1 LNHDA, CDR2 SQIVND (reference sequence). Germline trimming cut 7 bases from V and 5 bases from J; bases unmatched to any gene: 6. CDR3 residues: CASNPGTGGTGELFF. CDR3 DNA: TGTGCCAGTAATCCTGGGACAGGGGGGACCGGGGAGCTGTTTTTT.

The CDR3 region has the DNA TGTGCCAGCACTCCGGGACAGAGGAATGGCTACACCTTC. The encoded protein is CASTPGQRNGYTF. The chain combines TRBV2 with TRBJ1-2; 7 bases agree with TRBD1. Losses at the gene ends were 7 bases for V and 6 bases for J; bases not matched to a gene: 8. The length of the CDR3 is 13 residues. CDR1 and CDR2 (germline): SNHLY, FYNNEI.

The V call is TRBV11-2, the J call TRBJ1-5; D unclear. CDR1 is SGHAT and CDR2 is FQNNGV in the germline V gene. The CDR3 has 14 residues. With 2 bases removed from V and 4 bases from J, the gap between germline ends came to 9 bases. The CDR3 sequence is CASSLSGRNQPQHF. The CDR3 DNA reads TGTGCCAGCAGCTTAAGTGGGAGAAATCAGCCCCAGCATTTT.

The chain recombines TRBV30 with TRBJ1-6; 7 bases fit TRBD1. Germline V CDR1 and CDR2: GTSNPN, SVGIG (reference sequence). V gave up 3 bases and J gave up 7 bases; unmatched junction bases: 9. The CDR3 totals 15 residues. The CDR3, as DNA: TGTGCCTGGAGCGAAAACAGGGGTTACAATTCACCCCTCCACTTT. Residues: CAWSENRGYNSPLHF.

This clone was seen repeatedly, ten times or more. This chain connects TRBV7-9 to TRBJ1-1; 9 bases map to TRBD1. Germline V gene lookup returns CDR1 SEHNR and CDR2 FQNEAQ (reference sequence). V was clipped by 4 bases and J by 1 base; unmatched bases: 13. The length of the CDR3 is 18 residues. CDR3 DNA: TGTGCCAGCAGCTCGCGGGACAGGGCGGGGAGTCGGAACACTGAAGCTTTCTTT. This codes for CASSSRDRAGSRNTEAFF.

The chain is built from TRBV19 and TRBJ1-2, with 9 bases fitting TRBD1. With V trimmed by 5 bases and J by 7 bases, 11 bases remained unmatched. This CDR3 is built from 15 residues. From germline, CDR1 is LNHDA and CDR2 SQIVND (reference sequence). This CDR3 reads CASSLTGQGSRGYTF. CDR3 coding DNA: TGTGCCAGTAGTCTCACCGGACAGGGGTCGCGTGGCTACACCTTC.

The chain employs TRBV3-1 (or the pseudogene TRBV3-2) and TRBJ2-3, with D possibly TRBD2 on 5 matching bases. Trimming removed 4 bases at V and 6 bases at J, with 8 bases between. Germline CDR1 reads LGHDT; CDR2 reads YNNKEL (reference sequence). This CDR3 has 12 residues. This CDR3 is CASSLGLDTQYF. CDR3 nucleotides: TGTGCCAGCAGCCTCGGACTCGATACGCAGTATTTT.

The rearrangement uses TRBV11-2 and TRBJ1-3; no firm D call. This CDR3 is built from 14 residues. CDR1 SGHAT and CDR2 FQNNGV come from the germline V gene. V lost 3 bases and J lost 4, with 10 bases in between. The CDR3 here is CASSFGTGGNTIYF. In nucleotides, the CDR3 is TGTGCCAGCAGCTTCGGAACGGGGGGAAACACCATATATTTT. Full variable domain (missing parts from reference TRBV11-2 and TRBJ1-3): EAGVAQSPRYKIIEKRQSVAFWCNPISGHATLYWYQQILGQGPKLLIQFQNNGVVDDSQLPKDRFSAERLKGVDSTLKIQPAKLEDSAVYLCASSFGTGGNTIYFGEGSWLTVV.

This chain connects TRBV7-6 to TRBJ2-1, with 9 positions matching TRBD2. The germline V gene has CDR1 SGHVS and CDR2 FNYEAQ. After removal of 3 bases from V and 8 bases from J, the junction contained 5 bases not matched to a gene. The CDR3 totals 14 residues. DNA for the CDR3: TGTGCCAGCAGCTTGCGGGAGGGCCCATATGAGCAGTTCTTC. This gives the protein CASSLREGPYEQFF. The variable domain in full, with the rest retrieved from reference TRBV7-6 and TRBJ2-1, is GAGVSQSPRYKVTKRGQDVALRCDPISGHVSLYWYRQALGQGPEFLTYFNYEAQQDKSGLPNDRFSAERPEGSISTLTIQRTEQRDSAMYRCASSLREGPYEQFFGPGTRLTVL.

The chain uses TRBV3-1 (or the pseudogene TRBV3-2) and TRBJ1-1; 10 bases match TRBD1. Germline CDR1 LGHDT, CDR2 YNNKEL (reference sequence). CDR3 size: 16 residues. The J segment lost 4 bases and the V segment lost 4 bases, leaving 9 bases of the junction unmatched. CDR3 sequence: CASSPGTGARGTEAFF. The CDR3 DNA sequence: TGTGCCAGCAGCCCTGGGACAGGGGCCCGGGGCACTGAAGCTTTCTTT.